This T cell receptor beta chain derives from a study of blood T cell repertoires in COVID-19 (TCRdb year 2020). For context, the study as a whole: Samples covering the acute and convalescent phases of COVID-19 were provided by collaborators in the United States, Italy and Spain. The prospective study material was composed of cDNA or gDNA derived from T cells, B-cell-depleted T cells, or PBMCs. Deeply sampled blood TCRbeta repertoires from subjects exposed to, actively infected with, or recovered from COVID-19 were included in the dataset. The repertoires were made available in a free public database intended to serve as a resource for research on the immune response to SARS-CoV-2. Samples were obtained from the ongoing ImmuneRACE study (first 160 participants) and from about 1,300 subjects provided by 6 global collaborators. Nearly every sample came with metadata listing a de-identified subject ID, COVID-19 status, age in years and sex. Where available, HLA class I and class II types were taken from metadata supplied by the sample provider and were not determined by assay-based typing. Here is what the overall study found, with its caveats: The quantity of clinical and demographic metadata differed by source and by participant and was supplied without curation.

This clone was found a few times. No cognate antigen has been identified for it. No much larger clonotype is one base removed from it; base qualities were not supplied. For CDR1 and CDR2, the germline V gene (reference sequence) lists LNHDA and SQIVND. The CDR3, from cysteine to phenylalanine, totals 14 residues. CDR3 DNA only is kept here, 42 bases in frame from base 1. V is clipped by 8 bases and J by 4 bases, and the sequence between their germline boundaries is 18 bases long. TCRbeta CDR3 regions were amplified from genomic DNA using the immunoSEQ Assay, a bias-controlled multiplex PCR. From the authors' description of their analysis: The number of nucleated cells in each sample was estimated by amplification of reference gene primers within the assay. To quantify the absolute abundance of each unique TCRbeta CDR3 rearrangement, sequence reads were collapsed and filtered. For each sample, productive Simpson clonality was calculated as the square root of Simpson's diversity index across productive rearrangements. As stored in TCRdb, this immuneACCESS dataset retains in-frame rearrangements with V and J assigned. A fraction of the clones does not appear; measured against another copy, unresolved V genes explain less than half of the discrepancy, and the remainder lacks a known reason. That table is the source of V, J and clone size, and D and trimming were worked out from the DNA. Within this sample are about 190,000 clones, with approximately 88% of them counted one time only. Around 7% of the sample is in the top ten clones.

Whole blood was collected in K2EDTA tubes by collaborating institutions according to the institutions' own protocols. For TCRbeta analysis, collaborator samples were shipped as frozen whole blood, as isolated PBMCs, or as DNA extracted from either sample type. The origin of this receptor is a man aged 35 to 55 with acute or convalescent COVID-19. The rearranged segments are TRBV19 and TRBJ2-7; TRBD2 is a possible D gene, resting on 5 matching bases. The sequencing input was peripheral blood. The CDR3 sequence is CASAPGLFEYEQYF. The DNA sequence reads TGTGCCAGTGCCCCAGGACTCTTCGAATACGAGCAGTACTTC.